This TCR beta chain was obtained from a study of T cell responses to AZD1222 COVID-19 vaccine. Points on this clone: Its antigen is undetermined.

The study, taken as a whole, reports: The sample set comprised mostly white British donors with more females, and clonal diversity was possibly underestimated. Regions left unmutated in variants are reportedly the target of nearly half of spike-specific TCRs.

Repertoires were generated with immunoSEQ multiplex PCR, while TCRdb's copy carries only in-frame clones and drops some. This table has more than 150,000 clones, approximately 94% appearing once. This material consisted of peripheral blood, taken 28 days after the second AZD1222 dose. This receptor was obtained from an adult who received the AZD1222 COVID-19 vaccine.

CDR3 DNA: TGTGCCAGCAGTTTAAGCCTAGCGGGAGAGTCCAATGAGCAGTTCTTC. This codes for CASSLSLAGESNEQFF. This chain connects TRBV28 to TRBJ2-1; 10 bases map to TRBD2. The trim removed 2 bases at V and 6 bases at J, leaving 7 bases unmatched. Germline CDR1 MDHEN, CDR2 SYDVKM. This CDR3 comprises 16 residues.